The 21 T cell receptor delta chains below come from one sample, sequenced in a study of gamma-delta T cells after stem cell transplantation. TCRdb re-identified clones in the RT-PCR reads via CATT. Of around 13,000 delta-chain clones in the sample, approximately 33% were seen once. The material sequenced was gamma-delta T cells. These receptors all stem from a human donor. It is not recorded whose cells these are; they may come from a transplant donor.

There are a few counts of this clone. The V and J genes are TRDV1 and TRDJ1; 9 bases map to TRDD3. The CDR3 is made up of 15 amino acids. Germline assignment: CDR1 TSWWSYY and CDR2 QGS. V shed 3 bases and J 0 bases; nucleotides not matched to a gene: 2. The CDR3: CALGEPGGYTDKLIF. The CDR3 DNA reads as TGTGCTCTTGGGGAGCCTGGGGGATACACCGATAAACTCATCTTT.

The chain uses TRDV3 and TRDJ1, with 10 positions matching TRDD3. Trimming removed 2 bases from V and 3 bases from J; junction bases left unmatched: 30. Germline CDR1 and CDR2: TVYSNPD and GDNSRS (reference sequence). This CDR3 spans 22 amino acids. Here the CDR3 DNA reads TGTGCCTTTGGATTTGGGACACTTCCCTCAAAAGAGGTGGGGGATACTCCCGATAAACTCATCTTT. Its protein product is CAFGFGTLPSKEVGDTPDKLIF.

This clone was detected a few times. This chain connects TRDV2 to TRDJ2; 12 positions agree with TRDD3. Germline trimming cut 1 base from V and 1 base from J; bases unmatched to any gene: 9. The CDR3 runs 19 residues. Germline V CDR1 and CDR2: GEAIGNYY, EKD. The CDR3 reads CACDTKKYWGILLTAQLFF. The DNA of the CDR3 is TGTGCCTGTGACACAAAAAAATACTGGGGGATACTTTTGACAGCACAACTCTTCTTT.

This clone was observed once. The V gene is TRDV1, the J gene TRDJ3; the D gene is possibly TRDD3 (6 bases). Germline CDR1 TSWWSYY, CDR2 QGS. The CDR3 runs 18 residues. Between the trimmed V and J ends, which lost 0 bases and 2 bases, there was a span of 11 bases. The CDR3 sequence is CALGELVGATWDTRQMFF. The CDR3 bases are TGTGCTCTTGGGGAACTAGTGGGGGCAACCTGGGACACCCGACAGATGTTTTTC.

This clone was recorded a few times. This chain connects TRDV1 to TRDJ1; 7 bases match TRDD3. Looked up from germline, CDR1 is TSWWSYY and CDR2 is QGS. The CDR3 extends over 15 amino acids. V gave up 5 bases and J gave up 3 bases; unmatched junction bases: 9. This chain's CDR3 is CALGSPDGYADKLIF. The CDR3 coding sequence is TGTGCTCTTGGGTCCCCCGATGGATACGCCGATAAACTCATCTTT.

This clone was recorded only once. The germline gene is not matched at one end of the junction; a read error may be the cause. This chain joins TRDV2 and TRDJ1; 9 nucleotides match TRDD3. This CDR3 is 19 amino acids long. The germline V gene has CDR1 GEAIGNYY and CDR2 EKD. CDR3: CACDAIKLGENFYTDNLIF. In nucleotides, the CDR3 is TGTGCCTGTGATGCTATTAAACTGGGGGAAAATTTCTACACCGATAACCTCATCTTT.

This chain connects TRDV2 to TRDJ1, with TRDD3 identical over 10 bases. V lost 2 bases and J lost 0; bases outside the gene matches: 17. CDR3 size: 20 residues. Germline lookup yields CDR1 GEAIGNYY and CDR2 EKD. The CDR3 sequence: CACDNKLTTGGLVYTDKLIF. Written as DNA, the CDR3 is TGTGCCTGTGACAACAAACTCACGACTGGGGGATTGGTCTACACCGATAAACTCATCTTT.

In this sample, this clone turned up a few times. The rearrangement uses TRDV1 and TRDJ1, with 8 bases aligning to TRDD3. Trimming took 2 bases from V and 0 from J; bases not matched to a gene: 14. In germline, CDR1 is TSWWSYY, CDR2 QGS. This CDR3 is built from 19 residues. The DNA for the CDR3 is TGTGCTCTTGGGGAAGGTCGGATGGGGGATCGACGGTACACCGATAAACTCATCTTT. Translating it yields CALGEGRMGDRRYTDKLIF.

This clone rates as large. The sample contains more than one DNA sequence encoding this CDR3. The chain links TRDV2 to TRDJ2, with 11 bases matching TRDD3. Germline-derived CDR1 and CDR2 are GEAIGNYY and EKD. V was pared by 3 bases and J by 0 bases, with 2 bases of the junction left unmatched. This CDR3 has 16 amino acids. CDR3 loop: CACDVLGDTLTAQLFF. Written as DNA, the CDR3 is TGTGCCTGTGACGTACTGGGGGATACTTTGACAGCACAACTCTTCTTT.

This clone turned up a few times. The chain recombines TRDV2 with TRDJ3; TRDD3 agrees at 8 bases. The CDR3 length is 20 residues. Germline lookup yields CDR1 GEAIGNYY and CDR2 EKD. Unmatched junction bases numbered 15, after V lost 5 bases and J lost 1 base. CDR3 DNA: TGTGCCTGTGTCTCCCTTCGTACTGGGGGCCGATCCTGGGACACCCGACAGATGTTTTTC. Amino acids: CACVSLRTGGRSWDTRQMFF.

The genes are TRDV3 and TRDJ1, with 12 nucleotides matching TRDD3. Germline V CDR1 and CDR2: TVYSNPD, GDNSRS (reference sequence). The CDR3 runs 15 residues. CDR3 nucleotides: TGTGCGCAAGACTGGGGGATACTCACTAGCGATAAACTCATCTTT. Its translation: CAQDWGILTSDKLIF.

This rearrangement joins TRDV1 to TRDJ1, with TRDD3 identical over 13 bases. Looked up from germline, CDR1 is TSWWSYY and CDR2 is QGS. This CDR3 has 27 residues. The V gene end was trimmed by 1 base and the J gene end by 2 bases; junction bases not matched to a gene: 34. The DNA for the CDR3 is TGTGCTCTTGGGGAACCGGGGACTTCGGAAGGCCTTCCTACGGGTACTGGGGGATACGCGAAGACCGATAAACTCATCTTT. Translating it yields CALGEPGTSEGLPTGTGGYAKTDKLIF.

This sequence joins TRDV1 and TRDJ1, with a possible D match to TRDD3 (6 bases). The CDR3 length is 23 residues. The V end lost 4 bases, the J end lost 0 bases, and 36 bases lay between the germline ends. CDR1 and CDR2 (germline): TSWWSYY, QGS. CDR3 in amino acids: CALGAYSCAVRGSSGIYTDKLIF. The CDR3 bases are TGTGCTCTTGGGGCTTACAGTTGTGCGGTACGGGGATCCTCTGGGATATACACCGATAAACTCATCTTT.

This clone has a single count. An end of the junction does not agree with germline; a read error may underlie this. This chain uses TRDV2 with TRDJ3; 12 bases are shared with TRDD3. Germline V gives CDR1 GEAIGNYY, CDR2 EKD. The CDR3 extends over 18 amino acids. Here the CDR3 reads CACDTLGDTSWYTRQMFF. As DNA, the CDR3 is TGTGCCTGTGACACCCTGGGGGATACGTCCTGGTACACCCGACAGATGTTTTTC.

DNA of the CDR3: TGTGCCTGTGACACGCTGTCAGGGACCAGGTCCCGGACTCTGCAAAAGGGGGGTACGACCGATAAACTCATCTTT. It encodes CACDTLSGTRSRTLQKGGTTDKLIF. The chain couples TRDV2 to TRDJ1, with D maybe TRDD3 (5 bases). CDR3 length: 25 residues. Trimming pared 1 base from V and 2 bases from J, leaving 43 bases between. Germline values: CDR1 GEAIGNYY, CDR2 EKD.

The chain recombines TRDV2 with TRDJ3; 8 nucleotides line up with TRDD3. J was trimmed by 0 bases and V by 2 bases; bases with no gene match: 8. The CDR3 runs 19 residues. CDR1 is GEAIGNYY and CDR2 is EKD in the germline V gene. The CDR3 DNA reads as TGTGCCTGTGACAAAGTACTGGGGGCCCCCTCCTGGGACACCCGACAGATGTTTTTC. Its translation: CACDKVLGAPSWDTRQMFF.

This clone was counted between two and nine times. CDR3 coding DNA: TGTGCTCTTGGGTTCAAACCCCTAACTTCCTACGGCTGGAGAAACACCGATAAACTCATCTTT. Amino acid sequence: CALGFKPLTSYGWRNTDKLIF. The chain has TRDV1 and TRDJ1, with 8 bases matching TRDD2. Germline V gene data show CDR1 as TSWWSYY and CDR2 as QGS. CDR3 size: 21 residues. V lost 5 bases, J lost 0 bases, and 23 bases stayed unmatched.

The genes are TRDV1 and TRDJ1; D unclear. The V gene lost 5 bases and the J gene lost 0 bases, with 19 bases spanning the gap. Germline CDR1 TSWWSYY, CDR2 QGS. The CDR3 has 17 amino acids. The CDR3 DNA is TGTGCTCTTGGGTCCGGGGCAGCTCCTCCGTACACCGATAAACTCATCTTT. This codes for CALGSGAAPPYTDKLIF.

This clone was seen a handful of times. The chain employs TRDV2 and TRDJ3; 13 bases are shared with TRDD3. V gave up 3 bases and J gave up 3 bases; unmatched junction bases: 4. The CDR3 loop spans 18 amino acids. CDR1 and CDR2 from the germline V gene are GEAIGNYY and EKD. CDR3 in amino acids: CACDLLGDTNWDTRQMFF. DNA of the CDR3: TGTGCCTGTGACTTACTGGGGGATACGAACTGGGACACCCGACAGATGTTTTTC.

The rearrangement joins TRDV1 to TRDJ1; TRDD3 agrees at 13 bases. The CDR3 length is 20 residues. CDR1 and CDR2 from the germline V gene are TSWWSYY and QGS. V trimming: 2 bases; J trimming: 0 bases; junction bases outside the gene matches: 12. CDR3 loop: CALGEKNPLTGGYDTDKLIF. CDR3 DNA: TGTGCTCTTGGGGAAAAAAATCCCCTTACTGGGGGATACGACACCGATAAACTCATCTTT.

The V and J genes are TRDV2 and TRDJ2, with TRDD3 matching over 11 bases. This CDR3 contains 18 residues. CDR1 is GEAIGNYY, CDR2 EKD, per germline. J was trimmed by 0 bases and V by 1 base; bases with no gene match: 6. The CDR3 DNA sequence: TGTGCCTGTGACACGGTTCCTGGGGGATACACTTTGACAGCACAACTCTTCTTT. Translating it yields CACDTVPGGYTLTAQLFF.